The clone carrying this TCR beta chain was counted only a few times. Its antigen is not known. This entry belongs to a study of cytomegalovirus exposure and HLA in healthy donors. Study overall: Out of about 360 genotyped donors, about 80% belonged to the Caucasian-associated ancestry cluster. Study results and caveats: As a later analysis showed, several of the most significant clusters appeared to be linked to common viral pathogens. A few V segments could not be told apart, such as TRBV6-2 and TRBV6-3, and were left out.

Amplification used 60 Vbeta primers and 13 Jbeta primers. Data came from immunoSEQ multiplex PCR; TCRdb stores just in-frame clones and leaves some out. The sample lists 150,000 to 200,000 clones, 60% to 85% seen once, with 3.7% in the top ten. Germline CDR1 reads SGHKS; CDR2 reads YYEKEE (reference sequence). This CDR3 region has 16 residues. V gave up 4 bases and J gave up 0 bases, with 14 bases separating them. The clonotype originates from a man aged 25-45 years in good health and CMV-seropositive. The chain employs TRBV5-5 and TRBJ1-5; tentatively, D is TRBD1 (5 bases). Sample: PBMCs. The CDR3 sequence: CASSTFGTDSNQPQHF. The CDR3 coding sequence is TGTGCCAGCAGCACGTTTGGGACTGATAGCAATCAGCCCCAGCATTTT.